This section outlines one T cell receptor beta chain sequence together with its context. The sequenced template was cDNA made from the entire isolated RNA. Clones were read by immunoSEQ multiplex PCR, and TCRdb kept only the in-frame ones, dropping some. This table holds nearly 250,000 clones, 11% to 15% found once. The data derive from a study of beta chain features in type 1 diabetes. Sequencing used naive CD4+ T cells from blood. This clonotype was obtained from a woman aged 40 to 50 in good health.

This CDR3 reads CASSGTPHDEQYF. The CDR3 coding sequence is TGTGCCAGCAGTGGGACACCGCATGACGAGCAGTACTTC. This chain uses TRBV6-1 with TRBJ2-7, with a weak D call TRBD1 (5 bases). Germline-derived CDR1 and CDR2 are MNHNS and SASEGT. CDR3 length: 13 amino acids. With 4 bases removed from V and 5 bases from J, the gap between germline ends came to 12 bases.